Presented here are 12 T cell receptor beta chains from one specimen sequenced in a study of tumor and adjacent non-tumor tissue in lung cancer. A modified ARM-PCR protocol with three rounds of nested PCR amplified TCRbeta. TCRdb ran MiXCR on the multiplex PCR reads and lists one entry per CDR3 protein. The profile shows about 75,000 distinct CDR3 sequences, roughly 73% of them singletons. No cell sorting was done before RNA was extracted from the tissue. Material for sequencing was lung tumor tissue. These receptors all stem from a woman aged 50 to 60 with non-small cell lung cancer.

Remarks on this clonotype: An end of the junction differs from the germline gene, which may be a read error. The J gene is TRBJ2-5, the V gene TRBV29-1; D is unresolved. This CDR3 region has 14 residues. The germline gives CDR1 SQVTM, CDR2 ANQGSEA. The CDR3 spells CSVPIVGNQETQYF. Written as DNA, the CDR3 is TGCAGCGTCCCCATCGTGGGGAACCAAGAGACCCAATACTTC.

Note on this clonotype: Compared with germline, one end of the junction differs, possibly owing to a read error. In DNA, the CDR3 is TGCAGTGATCCGCCGGACAGGGCTATGGGTGGCCACACCTTC. Encoded protein: CSDPPDRAMGGHTF. The V gene is TRBV20-1, the J gene TRBJ1-2, with 8 bases lining up with TRBD1. CDR1 and CDR2 from the germline V gene are DFQATT and SNEGSKA (reference sequence). The CDR3 runs to 14 residues.

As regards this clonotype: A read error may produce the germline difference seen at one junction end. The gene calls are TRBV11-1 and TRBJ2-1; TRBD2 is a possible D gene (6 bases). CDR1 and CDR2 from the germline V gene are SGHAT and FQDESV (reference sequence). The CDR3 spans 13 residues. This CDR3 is CASSAADYIEQSF. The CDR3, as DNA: TGTGCCAGCAGCGCCGCGGACTACATTGAGCAGTCCTTC.

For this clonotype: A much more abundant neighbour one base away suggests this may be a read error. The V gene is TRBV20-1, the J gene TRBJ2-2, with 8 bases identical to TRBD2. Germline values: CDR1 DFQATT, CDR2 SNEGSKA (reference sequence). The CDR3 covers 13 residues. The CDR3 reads CSAQSGGTGELSF. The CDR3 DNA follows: TGCAGTGCTCAGAGCGGGGGCACCGGGGAGCTGTCTTTT.

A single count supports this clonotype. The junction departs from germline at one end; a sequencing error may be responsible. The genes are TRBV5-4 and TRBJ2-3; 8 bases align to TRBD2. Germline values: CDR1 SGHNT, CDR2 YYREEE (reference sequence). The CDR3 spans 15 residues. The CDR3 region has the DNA TGTGCCAGCAGCTTGACCAGCGGGGGTGCAGATACGCTGCATTTT. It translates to CASSLTSGGADTLHF.

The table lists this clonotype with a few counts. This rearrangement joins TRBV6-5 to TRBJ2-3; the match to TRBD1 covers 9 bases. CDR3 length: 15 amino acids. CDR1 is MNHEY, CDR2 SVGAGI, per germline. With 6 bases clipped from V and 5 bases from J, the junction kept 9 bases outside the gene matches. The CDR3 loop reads CASSRDRGGIDTQYF. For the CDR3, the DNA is TGTGCCAGCAGCCGAGACAGGGGGGGCATAGATACGCAGTATTTT.

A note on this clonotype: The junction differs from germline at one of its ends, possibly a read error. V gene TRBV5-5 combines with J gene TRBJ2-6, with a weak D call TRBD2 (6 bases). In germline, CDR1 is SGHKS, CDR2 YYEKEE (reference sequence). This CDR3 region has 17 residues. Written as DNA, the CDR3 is TGTGCCAGCAGTTTGGAGGGTAAGACCTCTGGGGCCGACGTCCTGACTTTC. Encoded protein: CASSLEGKTSGADVLTF.

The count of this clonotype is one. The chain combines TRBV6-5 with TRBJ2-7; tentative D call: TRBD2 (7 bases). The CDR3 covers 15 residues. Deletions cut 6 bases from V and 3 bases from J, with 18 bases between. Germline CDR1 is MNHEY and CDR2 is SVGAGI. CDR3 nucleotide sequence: TGTGCCAGCAGCCTCAGGGGAGGGACGGGCTACGAGCAGTACTTC. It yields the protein CASSLRGGTGYEQYF.

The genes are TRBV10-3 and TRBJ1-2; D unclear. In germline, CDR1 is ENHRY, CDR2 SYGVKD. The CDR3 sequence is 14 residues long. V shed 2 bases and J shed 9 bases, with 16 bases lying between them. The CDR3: CAISERFGDSSYTF. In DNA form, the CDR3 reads TGTGCCATCAGTGAGCGTTTTGGGGATAGCAGCTACACCTTC.

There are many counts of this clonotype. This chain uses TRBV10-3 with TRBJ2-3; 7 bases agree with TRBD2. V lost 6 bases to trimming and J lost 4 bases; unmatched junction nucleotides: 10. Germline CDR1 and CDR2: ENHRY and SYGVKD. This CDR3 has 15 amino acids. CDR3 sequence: CAISAASRGADTQYF. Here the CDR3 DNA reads TGTGCCATCAGCGCGGCCTCCCGGGGGGCAGATACGCAGTATTTT.

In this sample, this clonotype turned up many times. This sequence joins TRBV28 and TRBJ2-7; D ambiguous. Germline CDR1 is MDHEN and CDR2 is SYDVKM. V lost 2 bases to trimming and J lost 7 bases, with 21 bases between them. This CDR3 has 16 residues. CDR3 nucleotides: TGTGCCAGCAGTTTACCCGCTCCGAGGCCAGTGGTAGAGCAGTACTTC. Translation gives CASSLPAPRPVVEQYF.

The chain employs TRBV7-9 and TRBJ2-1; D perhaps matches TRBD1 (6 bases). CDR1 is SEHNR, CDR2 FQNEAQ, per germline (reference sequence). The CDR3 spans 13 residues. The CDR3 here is CANSLEQGFGQFF. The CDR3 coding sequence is TGTGCTAACAGCTTAGAACAGGGCTTCGGGCAGTTCTTC.